This record covers a single TCR beta chain. The sample comes from a study of CD8 T cells in Susac syndrome. The CDR3 totals 17 residues. Trimming took 6 bases from V and 2 from J; bases not matched to a gene: 13. Per germline, CDR1 DFQATT and CDR2 SNEGSKA (reference sequence). The RNA, about 0.5 to 1 ug, was put through reverse transcription using random hexamers. Amplification of TCR beta CDR3 by immunoSEQ multiplex PCR spanned 54 Vbeta and 13 Jbeta. MiXCR, run by TCRdb on the immunoSEQ multiplex PCR reads, gives a single entry per CDR3 protein. The sample gives approximately 70,000 distinct CDR3 sequences, roughly 94% of which show up once; 0.24% is in the top ten.

This chain joins TRBV20-1 and TRBJ2-4; TRBD2 agrees at 10 bases. The source is a human donor in good health. Sequenced input: CD8+ T cells from PBMCs. The CDR3 nucleotides are TGCAGTGCGGGGACTAGCGATTTGGGAGTTTCCAAAAACATTCAGTACTTC. This codes for CSAGTSDLGVSKNIQYF.